A selection of T cell receptor beta chains follows, all from one sample in a study of low-dose radiotherapy and immunotherapy resistance in tumors. One entry per CDR3 protein results from TCRdb running MiXCR on the reads. The sample lists tens of thousands of distinct CDR3 sequences; 10% to 15% were seen once. Material: PBMCs, obtained before treatment. These receptors originate from a female donor with ovarian cancer. CDR3s include the opening cysteine and the closing phenylalanine or tryptophan. The order of the fields is D gene, J gene, clone size, V gene, CDR3 protein, CDR3 DNA. D genes are given only for firm matches. Clone size is shown for a subset of rows, as once, few, many or a class of expanded clone.

D gene: -; J gene: TRBJ1-1; clone size: many; V gene: TRBV2; CDR3 protein: CASSFQRGGTEAFF; CDR3 DNA: TGTGCCAGCAGTTTCCAGAGGGGGGGCACTGAAGCTTTCTTT
D gene: -; J gene: TRBJ1-2; clone size: many; V gene: TRBV19; CDR3 protein: CASSLSAVDYTF; CDR3 DNA: TGTGCCAGTAGTCTGAGTGCCGTGGACTACACCTTC
D gene: -; J gene: TRBJ2-1; clone size: many; V gene: TRBV7-6; CDR3 protein: CASSLSTGSYNEQFF; CDR3 DNA: TGTGCCAGCAGCTTAAGCACAGGTTCCTACAATGAGCAGTTCTTC
D gene: -; J gene: TRBJ2-5; clone size: many; V gene: TRBV5-8; CDR3 protein: CASSLFPDQETQYF; CDR3 DNA: TGTGCCAGCAGTCTATTCCCCGATCAAGAGACCCAGTACTTC
D gene: -; J gene: TRBJ2-4; clone size: many; V gene: TRBV2; CDR3 protein: CASSEALLGQGLNIQYF; CDR3 DNA: TGTGCCAGCAGTGAAGCGCTTCTGGGGCAGGGTTTGAACATTCAGTACTTC
D gene: TRBD2; J gene: TRBJ2-1; clone size: many; V gene: TRBV12-3/TRBV12-4; CDR3 protein: CASSLGLAGGLFGYNEQFF; CDR3 DNA: TGTGCCAGCAGTCTGGGACTAGCGGGAGGGCTGTTTGGGTACAATGAGCAGTTCTTC
D gene: TRBD1; J gene: TRBJ2-5; clone size: many; V gene: TRBV9; CDR3 protein: CASSDRGTRDRGQRETQYF; CDR3 DNA: TGTGCCAGCAGCGACCGAGGGACCCGGGACAGGGGGCAGCGGGAGACCCAGTACTTC
D gene: TRBD1; J gene: TRBJ2-1; clone size: many; V gene: TRBV2; CDR3 protein: CASRGGGGSYNEQFF; CDR3 DNA: TGTGCCAGCAGAGGGGGCGGCGGCTCCTACAATGAGCAGTTCTTC
D gene: TRBD1; J gene: TRBJ2-2; clone size: many; V gene: TRBV6-2/TRBV6-3; CDR3 protein: CASRRGRALDTGELFF; CDR3 DNA: TGTGCCAGCAGGAGGGGGCGGGCCTTGGACACCGGGGAGCTGTTTTTT
D gene: -; J gene: TRBJ2-5; clone size: many; V gene: TRBV30; CDR3 protein: CACTLGAGETQYF; CDR3 DNA: TGTGCCTGTACCCTGGGGGCGGGGGAGACCCAGTACTTC
D gene: -; J gene: TRBJ2-1; clone size: many; V gene: TRBV27; CDR3 protein: CASSLWVGNEQFF; CDR3 DNA: TGTGCCAGCAGCCTTTGGGTTGGCAATGAGCAGTTCTTC
D gene: -; J gene: TRBJ1-2; clone size: many; V gene: TRBV29-1; CDR3 protein: CSVEADGNYGYTF; CDR3 DNA: TGCAGCGTTGAAGCGGACGGCAACTATGGCTACACCTTC
D gene: -; J gene: TRBJ1-2; clone size: many; V gene: TRBV20-1; CDR3 protein: CRGGGQNYGYTF; CDR3 DNA: TGCAGGGGAGGAGGTCAAAACTATGGCTACACCTTC
D gene: -; J gene: TRBJ1-1; clone size: -; V gene: TRBV2; CDR3 protein: CASMGNTEAFF; CDR3 DNA: TGTGCCAGCATGGGGAACACTGAAGCTTTCTTT
D gene: -; J gene: TRBJ2-5; clone size: many; V gene: TRBV5-1; CDR3 protein: CASSLPGQETQYF; CDR3 DNA: TGCGCCAGCAGCTTGCCCGGACAAGAGACCCAGTACTTC
D gene: -; J gene: TRBJ1-5; clone size: many; V gene: TRBV12-3/TRBV12-4; CDR3 protein: CASSPSGYGNQPQHF; CDR3 DNA: TGTGCCAGCAGTCCGTCGGGCTACGGCAATCAGCCCCAGCATTTT
D gene: -; J gene: TRBJ2-7; clone size: many; V gene: TRBV20-1; CDR3 protein: CSARSPDSYEQYF; CDR3 DNA: TGCAGTGCTCGGAGCCCGGACAGCTACGAGCAGTACTTC
D gene: TRBD2; J gene: TRBJ2-2; clone size: few; V gene: TRBV20-1; CDR3 protein: CSASTSGTAGELFF; CDR3 DNA: TGCAGTGCTAGTACTAGCGGAACAGCCGGGGAGCTGTTTTTT
D gene: TRBD1; J gene: TRBJ2-2; clone size: many; V gene: TRBV5-4; CDR3 protein: CASSLTGQANTGELFF; CDR3 DNA: TGTGCCAGCAGCCTGACCGGACAGGCAAACACCGGGGAGCTGTTTTTT
D gene: TRBD1; J gene: TRBJ1-5; clone size: many; V gene: TRBV20-1; CDR3 protein: CSARETGVSNQPQHF; CDR3 DNA: TGCAGTGCTAGAGAAACAGGGGTTAGCAATCAGCCCCAGCATTTT
D gene: -; J gene: TRBJ2-2; clone size: many; V gene: TRBV2; CDR3 protein: CASSEGYTGELFF; CDR3 DNA: TGTGCCAGCAGTGAAGGGTACACCGGGGAGCTGTTTTTT
D gene: -; J gene: TRBJ2-3; clone size: -; V gene: TRBV19; CDR3 protein: CASSQSVAFTDTQYF; CDR3 DNA: TGTGCCAGTAGTCAATCGGTGGCTTTTACAGATACGCAGTATTTT
D gene: -; J gene: TRBJ2-2; clone size: -; V gene: TRBV6-5; CDR3 protein: CAISGEATLVTGELFF; CDR3 DNA: TGTGCCATCAGTGGGGAAGCGACGCTGGTCACCGGGGAGCTGTTTTTT
D gene: TRBD1; J gene: TRBJ1-1; clone size: many; V gene: TRBV25-1; CDR3 protein: CASSEYRQGRAHTEAFF; CDR3 DNA: TGTGCCAGCAGTGAATATAGACAGGGTAGGGCGCACACTGAAGCTTTCTTT
D gene: -; J gene: TRBJ2-1; clone size: few; V gene: TRBV5-6; CDR3 protein: CASRGVSAVDEQFF; CDR3 DNA: TGTGCCAGCCGGGGAGTGAGCGCCGTGGATGAGCAGTTCTTC
D gene: -; J gene: TRBJ2-3; clone size: many; V gene: TRBV30; CDR3 protein: CAWSVRVEGTDTQYF; CDR3 DNA: TGTGCCTGGAGTGTTCGGGTGGAAGGCACAGATACGCAGTATTTT
D gene: -; J gene: TRBJ2-3; clone size: many; V gene: TRBV9; CDR3 protein: CASSAHGSGFTDTQYF; CDR3 DNA: TGTGCCAGCAGCGCCCACGGTAGCGGATTCACAGATACGCAGTATTTT
D gene: -; J gene: TRBJ2-7; clone size: many; V gene: TRBV11-2; CDR3 protein: CASMLGRGDGTSYEQYF; CDR3 DNA: TGTGCCAGCATGTTAGGTCGCGGGGACGGGACCTCCTACGAGCAGTACTTC
D gene: -; J gene: TRBJ2-3; clone size: many; V gene: TRBV10-3; CDR3 protein: CAISEGAGHTDTQYF; CDR3 DNA: TGTGCCATCAGTGAGGGAGCGGGCCACACAGATACGCAGTATTTT